This TCR beta chain stems from a study of patients and donors after allogeneic stem cell transplantation. This clonotype was counted ten times or more. TCRdb recomputed calls from the RT-PCR reads with MiXCR, one row per CDR3 protein. The sample lists tens of thousands of distinct CDR3 sequences, about 8% seen once, with approximately 48% in the top ten. The V gene's germline CDR1 is LGHNA and CDR2 YNFKEQ. CDR3 length: 16 amino acids. The trim removed 5 bases at V and 3 bases at J, leaving 7 bases unmatched. Sequenced sample: blood, either unsorted or a sorted T cell fraction (not recorded which). The sequence was obtained from a human donor who was either an allogeneic HSCT recipient or a stem cell or donor lymphocyte infusion donor (not recorded which). It is not recorded whose cells these are; they may come from a transplant donor. J is TRBJ2-3 and V is TRBV4-2; TRBD2 matches at 11 bases. The CDR3 DNA reads as TGTGCCAGCAGCTCCCGAAGACTAGCGGGAACAGATACGCAGTATTTT. Residues: CASSSRRLAGTDTQYF.